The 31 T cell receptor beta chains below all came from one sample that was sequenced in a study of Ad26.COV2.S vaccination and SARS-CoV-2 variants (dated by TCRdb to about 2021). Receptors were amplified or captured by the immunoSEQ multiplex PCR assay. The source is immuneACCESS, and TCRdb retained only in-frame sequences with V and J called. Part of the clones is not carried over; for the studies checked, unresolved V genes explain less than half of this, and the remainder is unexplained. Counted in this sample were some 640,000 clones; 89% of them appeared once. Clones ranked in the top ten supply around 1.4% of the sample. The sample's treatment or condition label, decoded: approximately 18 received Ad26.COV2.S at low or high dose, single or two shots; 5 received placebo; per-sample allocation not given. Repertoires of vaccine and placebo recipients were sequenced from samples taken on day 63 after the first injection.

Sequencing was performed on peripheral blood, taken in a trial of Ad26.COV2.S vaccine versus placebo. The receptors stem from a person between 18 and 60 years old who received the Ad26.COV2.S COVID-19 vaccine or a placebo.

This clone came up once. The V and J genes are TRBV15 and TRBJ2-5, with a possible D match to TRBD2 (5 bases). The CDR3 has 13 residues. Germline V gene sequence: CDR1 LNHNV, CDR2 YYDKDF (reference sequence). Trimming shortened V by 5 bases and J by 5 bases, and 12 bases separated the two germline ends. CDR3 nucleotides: TGTGCCACCAGCCGAGTGACTATGGAGACCCAGTACTTC. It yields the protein CATSRVTMETQYF.

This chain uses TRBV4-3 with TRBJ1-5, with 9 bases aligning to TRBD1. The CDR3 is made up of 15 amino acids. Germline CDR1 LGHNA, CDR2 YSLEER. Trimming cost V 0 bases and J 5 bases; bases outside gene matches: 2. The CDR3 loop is CASSQETGGDQPQHF. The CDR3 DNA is TGCGCCAGCAGCCAAGAGACAGGGGGGGATCAGCCCCAGCATTTT.

CDR3 region: CASSLNRGAYNEQFF. CDR3 nucleotide sequence: TGTGCCAGCAGCTTAAATCGGGGAGCCTACAATGAGCAGTTCTTC. This chain connects TRBV7-3 to TRBJ2-1; the D gene is possibly TRBD2 (5 bases). The CDR3 extends over 15 amino acids. Per germline, CDR1 SGHTA and CDR2 FQGTGA. V lost 1 base and J 2 bases, leaving 9 bases between the germline ends.

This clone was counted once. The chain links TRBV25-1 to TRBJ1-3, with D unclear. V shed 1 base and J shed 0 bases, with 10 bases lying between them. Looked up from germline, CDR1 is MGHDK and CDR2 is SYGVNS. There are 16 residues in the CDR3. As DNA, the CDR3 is TGTGCCAGCAGTGAATTTAACGGGCCCTCTGGAAACACCATATATTTT. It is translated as CASSEFNGPSGNTIYF.

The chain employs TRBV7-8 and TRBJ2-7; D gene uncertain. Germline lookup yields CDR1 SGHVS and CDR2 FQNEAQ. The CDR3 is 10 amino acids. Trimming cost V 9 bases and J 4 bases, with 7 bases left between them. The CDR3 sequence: CARTRYEQYF. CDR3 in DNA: TGTGCCAGAACTCGATACGAGCAGTACTTC.

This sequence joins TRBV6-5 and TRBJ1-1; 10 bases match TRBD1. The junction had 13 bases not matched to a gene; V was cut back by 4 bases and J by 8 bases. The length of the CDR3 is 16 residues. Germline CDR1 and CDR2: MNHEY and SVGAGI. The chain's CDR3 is CASSSGVRQGAGEAFF. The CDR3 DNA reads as TGTGCCAGCAGTTCGGGGGTGAGACAGGGGGCGGGCGAAGCTTTCTTT.

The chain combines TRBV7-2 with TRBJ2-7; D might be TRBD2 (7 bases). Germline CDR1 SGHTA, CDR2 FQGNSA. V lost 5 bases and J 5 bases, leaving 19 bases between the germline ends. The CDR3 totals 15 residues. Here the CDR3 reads CASSPRLGGQDEQYF. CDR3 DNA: TGTGCCAGCAGCCCCCGGTTGGGGGGGCAGGACGAGCAGTACTTC. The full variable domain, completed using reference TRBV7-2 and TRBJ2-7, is GAGVSQSPSNKVTEKGKDVELRCDPISGHTALYWYRQSLGQGLEFLIYFQGNSAPDKSGLPSDRFSAERTGGSVSTLTIQRTQQEDSAVYLCASSPRLGGQDEQYFGPGTRLTVT.

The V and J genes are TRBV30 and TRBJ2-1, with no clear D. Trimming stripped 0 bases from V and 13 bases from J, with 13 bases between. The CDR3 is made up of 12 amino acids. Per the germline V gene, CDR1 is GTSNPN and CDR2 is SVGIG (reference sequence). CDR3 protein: CAWSVNRRNQFF. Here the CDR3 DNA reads TGTGCCTGGAGTGTAAATAGAAGGAACCAGTTCTTC.

The CDR3, as DNA: TGTGCCAGCAGTTACGACGTGCGGGGCGGTCAGCCCCAGCATTTT. Translation: CASSYDVRGGQPQHF. J is TRBJ1-5 and V is TRBV6-2 or TRBV6-3; tentatively, D is TRBD1 (5 bases). The CDR3 spans 15 residues. Trimming shortened V by 2 bases and J by 6 bases, and 14 bases separated the two germline ends. From germline, CDR1 is MNHEY and CDR2 SVGEGT.

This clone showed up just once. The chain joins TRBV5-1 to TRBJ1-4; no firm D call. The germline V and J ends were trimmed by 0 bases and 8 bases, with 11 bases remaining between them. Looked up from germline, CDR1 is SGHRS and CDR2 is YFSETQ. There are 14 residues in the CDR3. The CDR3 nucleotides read TGCGCCAGCAGCTTGGGGCGGGGAGGGGAAAAACTGTTTTTT. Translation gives CASSLGRGGEKLFF.

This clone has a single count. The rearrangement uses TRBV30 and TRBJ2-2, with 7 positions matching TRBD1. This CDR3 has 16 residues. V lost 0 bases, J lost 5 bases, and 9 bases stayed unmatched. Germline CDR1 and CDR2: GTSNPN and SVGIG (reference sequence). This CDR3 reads CAWSVGRGRSTGELFF. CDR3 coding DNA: TGTGCCTGGAGTGTAGGTAGGGGGCGTTCGACCGGGGAGCTGTTTTTT.

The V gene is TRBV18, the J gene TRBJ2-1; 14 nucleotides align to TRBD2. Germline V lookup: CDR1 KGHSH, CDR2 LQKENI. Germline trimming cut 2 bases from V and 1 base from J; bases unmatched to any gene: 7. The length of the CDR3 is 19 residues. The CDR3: CASSPTGLAGVRSYNEQFF. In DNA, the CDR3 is TGTGCCAGCTCACCAACGGGACTAGCGGGAGTTAGGTCCTACAATGAGCAGTTCTTC.

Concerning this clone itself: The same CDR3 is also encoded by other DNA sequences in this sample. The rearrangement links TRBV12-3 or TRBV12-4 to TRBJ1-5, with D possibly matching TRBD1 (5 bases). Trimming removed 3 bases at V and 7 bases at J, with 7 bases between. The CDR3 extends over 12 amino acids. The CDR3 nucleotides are TGTGCCAGCAGTTTCGGGGGGCAGCCCCAGCATTTT. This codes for CASSFGGQPQHF.

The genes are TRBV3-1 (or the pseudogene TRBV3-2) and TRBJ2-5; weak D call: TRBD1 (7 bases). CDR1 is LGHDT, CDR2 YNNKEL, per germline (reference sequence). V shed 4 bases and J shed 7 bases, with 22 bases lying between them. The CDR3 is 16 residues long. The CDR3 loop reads CASSPTGGTAPRTQYF. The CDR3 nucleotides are TGTGCCAGCAGCCCAACCGGCGGGACAGCCCCTCGGACCCAGTACTTC.

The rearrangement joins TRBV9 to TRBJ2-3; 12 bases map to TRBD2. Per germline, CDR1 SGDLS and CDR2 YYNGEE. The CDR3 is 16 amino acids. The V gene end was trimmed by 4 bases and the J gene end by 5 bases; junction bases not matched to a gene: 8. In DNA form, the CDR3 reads TGTGCCAGCAGCCATTCTAGCGGGGGGGCTGTAGATACGCAGTATTTT. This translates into CASSHSSGGAVDTQYF.

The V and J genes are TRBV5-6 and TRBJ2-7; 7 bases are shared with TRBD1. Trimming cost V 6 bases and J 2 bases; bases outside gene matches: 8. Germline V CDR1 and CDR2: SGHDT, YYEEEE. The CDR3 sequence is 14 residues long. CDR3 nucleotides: TGTGCCAGCATCCCACTGGACAGGCCCTACGAGCAGTACTTC. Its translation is CASIPLDRPYEQYF. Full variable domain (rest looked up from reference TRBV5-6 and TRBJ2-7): DAGVTQSPTHLIKTRGQQVTLRCSPKSGHDTVSWYQQALGQGPQFIFQYYEEEERQRGNFPDRFSGHQFPNYSSELNVNALLLGDSALYLCASIPLDRPYEQYFGPGTRLTVT.

The DNA of the CDR3 is TGTGCCAGCAGTTTATTTATCGGTGGCGGTTCCCCCCACGAGCAGTACTTC. Amino acids: CASSLFIGGGSPHEQYF. The gene calls are TRBV27 and TRBJ2-7; no reliable D call. V was shortened by 1 base and J by 5 bases, with 21 bases between the two germline ends. Per the germline V gene, CDR1 is MNHEY and CDR2 is SMNVEV (reference sequence). This CDR3 contains 17 residues.

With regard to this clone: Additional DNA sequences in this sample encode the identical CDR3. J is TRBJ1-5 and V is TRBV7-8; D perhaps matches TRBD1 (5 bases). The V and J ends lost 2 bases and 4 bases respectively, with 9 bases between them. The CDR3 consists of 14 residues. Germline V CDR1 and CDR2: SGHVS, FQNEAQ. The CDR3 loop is CASSLSQGNQPQHF. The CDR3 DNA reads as TGTGCCAGCAGCTTATCCCAGGGTAATCAGCCCCAGCATTTT.

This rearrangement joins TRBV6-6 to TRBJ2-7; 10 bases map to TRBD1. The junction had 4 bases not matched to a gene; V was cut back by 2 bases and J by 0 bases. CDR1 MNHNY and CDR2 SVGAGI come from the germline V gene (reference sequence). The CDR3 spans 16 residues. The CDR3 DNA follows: TGTGCCAGCAGTTACGGGACAGGGGTCAGCTCCTACGAGCAGTACTTC. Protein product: CASSYGTGVSSYEQYF.

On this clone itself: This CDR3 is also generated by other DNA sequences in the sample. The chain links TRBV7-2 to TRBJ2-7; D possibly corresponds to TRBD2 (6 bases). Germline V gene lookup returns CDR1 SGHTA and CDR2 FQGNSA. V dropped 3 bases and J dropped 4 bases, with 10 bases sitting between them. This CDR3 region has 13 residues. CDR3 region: CASSFGGSYEQYF. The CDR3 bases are TGTGCCAGCAGCTTCGGGGGATCGTACGAGCAGTACTTC.

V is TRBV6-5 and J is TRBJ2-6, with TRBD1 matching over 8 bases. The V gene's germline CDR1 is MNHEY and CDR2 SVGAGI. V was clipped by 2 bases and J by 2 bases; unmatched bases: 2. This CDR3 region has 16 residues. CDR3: CASSYETGAGANVLTF. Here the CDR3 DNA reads TGTGCCAGCAGTTACGAGACAGGGGCTGGGGCCAACGTCCTGACTTTC.

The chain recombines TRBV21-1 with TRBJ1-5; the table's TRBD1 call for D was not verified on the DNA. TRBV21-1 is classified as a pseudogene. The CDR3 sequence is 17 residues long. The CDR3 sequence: CASSSGGSRDRNQPQHF. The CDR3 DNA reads TGTGCCAGCAGTTCAGGGGGCTCGAGGGATCGCAATCAGCCCCAGCATTTT.

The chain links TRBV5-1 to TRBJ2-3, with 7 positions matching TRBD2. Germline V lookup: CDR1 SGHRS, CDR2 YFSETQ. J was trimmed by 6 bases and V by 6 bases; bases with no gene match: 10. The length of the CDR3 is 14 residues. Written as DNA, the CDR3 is TGCGCCAGCACCTTCTTGCGGGAGACCGATACGCAGTATTTT. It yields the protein CASTFLRETDTQYF.

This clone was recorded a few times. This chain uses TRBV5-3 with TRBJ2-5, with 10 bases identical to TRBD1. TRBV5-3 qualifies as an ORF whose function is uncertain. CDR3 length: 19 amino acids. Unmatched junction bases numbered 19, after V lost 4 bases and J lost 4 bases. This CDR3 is CARSIEFPRGTGVGETQYF. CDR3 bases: TGTGCCAGAAGCATCGAATTCCCCCGGGGGACAGGGGTTGGAGAGACCCAGTACTTC.

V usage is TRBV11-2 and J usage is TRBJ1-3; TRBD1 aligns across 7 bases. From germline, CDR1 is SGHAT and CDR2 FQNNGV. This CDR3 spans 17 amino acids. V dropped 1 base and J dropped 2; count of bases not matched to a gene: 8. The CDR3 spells CASSLALDRAAGNTIYF. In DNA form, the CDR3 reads TGTGCCAGCAGCTTAGCCCTTGACAGGGCGGCTGGAAACACCATATATTTT.

CDR3 bases: TGTGCCAGCAGCGGGACAGGGGCCTTTAGGTCACCCCTCCACTTT. Its translation: CASSGTGAFRSPLHF. This rearrangement joins TRBV2 to TRBJ1-6, with 10 nucleotides matching TRBD1. This CDR3 contains 15 residues. Losses at the gene ends were 6 bases for V and 10 bases for J; bases not matched to a gene: 9. Germline-derived CDR1 and CDR2 are SNHLY and FYNNEI.

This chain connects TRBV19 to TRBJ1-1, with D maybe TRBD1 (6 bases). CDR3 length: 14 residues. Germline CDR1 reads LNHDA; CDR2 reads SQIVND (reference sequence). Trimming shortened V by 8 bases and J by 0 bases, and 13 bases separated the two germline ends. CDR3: CASSNAGVNTEAFF. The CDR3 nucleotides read TGTGCCAGTTCTAACGCAGGGGTGAACACTGAAGCTTTCTTT.

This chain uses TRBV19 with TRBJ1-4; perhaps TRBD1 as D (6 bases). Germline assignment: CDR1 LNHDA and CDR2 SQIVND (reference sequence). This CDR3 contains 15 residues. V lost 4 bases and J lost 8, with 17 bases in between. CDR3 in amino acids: CASSSRDIRREKLFF. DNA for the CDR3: TGTGCCAGTAGTAGCCGGGACATCCGACGAGAAAAACTGTTTTTT.

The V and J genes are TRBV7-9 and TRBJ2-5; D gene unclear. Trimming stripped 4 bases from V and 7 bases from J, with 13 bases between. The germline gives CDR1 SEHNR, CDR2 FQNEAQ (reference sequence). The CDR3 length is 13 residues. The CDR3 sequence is CASSSSRRRTQYF. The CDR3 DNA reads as TGTGCCAGCAGCTCCTCCCGCCGGCGGACCCAGTACTTC.

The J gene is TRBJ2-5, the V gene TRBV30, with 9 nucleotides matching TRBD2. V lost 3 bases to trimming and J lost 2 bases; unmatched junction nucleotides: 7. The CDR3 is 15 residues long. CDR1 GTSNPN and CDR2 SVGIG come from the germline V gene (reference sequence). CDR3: CAWSSSGGLQETQYF. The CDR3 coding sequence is TGTGCCTGGAGCTCGAGCGGGGGGCTGCAAGAGACCCAGTACTTC.

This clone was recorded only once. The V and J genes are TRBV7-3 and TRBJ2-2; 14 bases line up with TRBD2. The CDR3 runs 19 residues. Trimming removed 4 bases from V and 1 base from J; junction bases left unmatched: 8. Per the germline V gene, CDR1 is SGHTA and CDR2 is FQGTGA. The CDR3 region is CASSSRLAGGPGNTGELFF. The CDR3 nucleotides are TGTGCCAGCAGCTCCCGACTAGCGGGGGGGCCCGGGAACACCGGGGAGCTGTTTTTT. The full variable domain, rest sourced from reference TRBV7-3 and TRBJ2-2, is GAGVSQTPSNKVTEKGKYVELRCDPISGHTALYWYRQSLGQGPEFLIYFQGTGAADDSGLPNDRFFAVRPEGSVSTLKIQRTERGDSAVYLCASSSRLAGGPGNTGELFFGEGSRLTVL.